The 20 T cell receptor beta chains below all came from one sample that was sequenced in a study of T cell clonotyping in hematopoietic cell transplantation. The data were produced by immunoSEQ multiplex PCR, yet TCRdb's version contains in-frame clones alone and is incomplete. The sample consists of a few thousand clones, about three quarters of them appearing once. This material consisted of PBMCs, taken 100 days after allogeneic stem cell transplant. The receptors shown here come from a male patient aged 55 to 69 who had an allogeneic stem cell transplant, so the T cells may come from the graft donor. Some clones in this sample may be carry-over from other donors' samples.

This clone has a single count. The chain links TRBV6-1 to TRBJ1-2; maybe TRBD1 (6 bases). CDR1 is MNHNS and CDR2 is SASEGT in the germline V gene. CDR3 length: 12 amino acids. The V and J ends lost 5 bases and 5 bases respectively, with 9 bases between them. The CDR3 is CASSPTGYGYTF. As DNA, the CDR3 is TGTGCCAGCAGTCCCACAGGGTATGGCTACACCTTC.

The CDR3 nucleotides are TGTGCCAGCAAACGGACAGGGTCAAGCTCCATAAGCACAGATACGCAGTATTTT. Translating gives CASKRTGSSSISTDTQYF. This chain connects TRBV2 to TRBJ2-3, with 8 bases lining up with TRBD1. Trimming at V came to 7 bases and at J to 0 bases, leaving 15 bases not matched to a gene. Germline V gene lookup returns CDR1 SNHLY and CDR2 FYNNEI. The CDR3 covers 18 residues.

This chain uses TRBV29-1 with TRBJ1-1; D may be TRBD1 (5 bases). V lost 7 bases, J lost 5 bases, and 8 bases lay in between. Germline CDR1 SQVTM, CDR2 ANQGSEA. The CDR3 sequence is 10 residues long. The DNA of the CDR3 is TGCAGCGCTTGGGGGACTGAAGCTTTCTTT. Its translation is CSAWGTEAFF.

V and J are TRBV4-1 and TRBJ2-3, with D possibly matching TRBD1 (6 bases). The CDR3 consists of 16 residues. The ends were cut back, 5 bases at V and 6 bases at J, with 21 bases in the middle. CDR1 is MGHRA, CDR2 YSYEKL, per germline. The CDR3 loop is CASSTHGTPRSDTQYF. The DNA of the CDR3 is TGCGCCAGCAGCACCCACGGGACACCCCGGTCGGATACGCAGTATTTT.

Only a few counts were recorded for this clone. The chain has TRBV2 and TRBJ1-1; TRBD1 matches 10 bases. The CDR3 is made up of 13 amino acids. The V and J ends lost 7 bases and 4 bases, in that order; junction bases with no gene match: 3. CDR1 and CDR2 from the germline V gene are SNHLY and FYNNEI. The CDR3 loop reads CASTRDRGTEAFF. CDR3 DNA sequence: TGTGCCAGCACTAGGGACAGGGGCACTGAAGCTTTCTTT.

The chain uses TRBV29-1 and TRBJ2-7; D may correspond to TRBD1 or TRBD2 (5 bases each). CDR1 and CDR2 from the germline V gene are SQVTM and ANQGSEA. V was cut by 7 bases and J by 3 bases, with 13 bases left in between. The CDR3 is made up of 12 amino acids. CDR3 DNA: TGCAGCGGAAAAAGGGACGGCTACGAGCAGTACTTC. Amino acid sequence: CSGKRDGYEQYF.

V is TRBV7-2 and J is TRBJ1-2; unclear D gene. Trimming left V 0 bases short and J 4 bases short, with 15 bases between. The CDR3 sequence is 16 residues long. CDR1 is SGHTA and CDR2 is FQGNSA in the germline V gene. The CDR3 sequence is CASSLAAVFTPYGYTF. CDR3 nucleotide sequence: TGTGCCAGCAGCTTAGCAGCTGTATTTACCCCCTATGGCTACACCTTC.

This chain connects TRBV2 to TRBJ1-1; 7 bases are a match to TRBD1. The CDR3 is 12 amino acids. Germline-derived CDR1 and CDR2 are SNHLY and FYNNEI. V lost 6 bases, J lost 12 bases, and 10 bases stayed unmatched. The CDR3 sequence is CASSPMGQRTFF. The CDR3 DNA reads TGTGCCAGCAGCCCGATGGGACAGAGGACTTTCTTT.

The V and J genes are TRBV10-1 and TRBJ2-2, with unresolved D. The CDR3 sequence is 11 residues long. V lost 3 bases, J lost 6 bases, and 2 bases lay in between. The germline V gene has CDR1 WNHNN and CDR2 SYGVQD (reference sequence). The CDR3 loop reads CASSDSGELFF. CDR3 bases: TGCGCCAGCAGTGACTCCGGGGAGCTGTTTTTT.

This clone was seen a handful of times. CDR3 sequence (DNA): TGTGCCAGCAGCTCCAGCGGGACAGAAGCTTTCTTT. This codes for CASSSSGTEAFF. This sequence joins TRBV7-6 and TRBJ1-1, with D perhaps TRBD1 (6 bases). From germline, CDR1 is SGHVS and CDR2 FNYEAQ. The CDR3 contains 12 residues. Deletions cut 4 bases from V and 8 bases from J, with 11 bases between.

This rearrangement joins TRBV19 to TRBJ1-1; D possibly corresponds to TRBD1 (5 bases). The V gene lost 5 bases and the J gene lost 7 bases, with 20 bases spanning the gap. The CDR3 runs to 15 residues. Germline CDR1 is LNHDA and CDR2 is SQIVND (reference sequence). In nucleotides, the CDR3 is TGTGCCAGTAGTCCAACACCGGGGGGTAGCATTGAAGCTTTCTTT. Its translation is CASSPTPGGSIEAFF. The full variable domain, with the rest looked up from reference TRBV19 and TRBJ1-1, is DGGITQSPKYLFRKEGQNVTLSCEQNLNHDAMYWYRQDPGQGLRLIYYSQIVNDFQKGDIAEGYSVSREKKESFPLTVTSAQKNPTAFYLCASSPTPGGSIEAFFGQGTRLTVV.

The V gene is TRBV2, the J gene TRBJ2-7; 11 nucleotides align to TRBD2. The CDR3 contains 15 residues. Germline V CDR1 and CDR2: SNHLY, FYNNEI. J was trimmed by 4 bases and V by 6 bases; bases with no gene match: 8. The CDR3, as DNA: TGTGCCAGCAGGCTAGCGGGAGGAGCGATTTACGAGCAGTACTTC. Translation: CASRLAGGAIYEQYF.

This clone was seen a few times. This chain joins TRBV6-6 and TRBJ2-1, with TRBD1 matching 9 bases. CDR1 MNHNY and CDR2 SVGAGI come from the germline V gene (reference sequence). The CDR3 has 14 residues. V was clipped by 5 bases and J by 9 bases; unmatched bases: 8. CDR3 in DNA: TGTGCCAGCAGTCGGGACAGGGCGCAGGGTGAGCAGTTCTTC. It yields the protein CASSRDRAQGEQFF.

The rearrangement joins TRBV6-1 to TRBJ2-7; the D gene is possibly TRBD1 (6 bases). The germline gives CDR1 MNHNS, CDR2 SASEGT. The CDR3 covers 13 residues. V shed 1 base and J shed 2 bases, with 6 bases lying between them. The DNA for the CDR3 is TGTGCCAGCAGTGAAGACAGGGCCTACGAGCAGTACTTC. Its translation: CASSEDRAYEQYF.

About this clone itself: One junction end does not reproduce the germline sequence, and a read error may be involved. The J gene is TRBJ1-1, the V gene TRBV4-1; 7 bases agree with TRBD1. This CDR3 spans 14 amino acids. Germline lookup yields CDR1 MGHRA and CDR2 YSYEKL. The CDR3 coding sequence is TGCGCCAGCAGCGAAGCCAGGGGGAACACTGAAGATTTCTTT. This gives the protein CASSEARGNTEDFF.

This chain joins TRBV18 and TRBJ2-7; TRBD2 matches 9 bases. The CDR3 has 16 amino acids. V gave up 2 bases and J gave up 0 bases; unmatched junction bases: 5. Per germline, CDR1 KGHSH and CDR2 LQKENI. CDR3 sequence: CASSPTSGQSSYEQYF. In nucleotides, the CDR3 is TGTGCCAGCTCACCAACTAGCGGGCAGAGCTCCTACGAGCAGTACTTC. The full variable domain, with the rest looked up from reference TRBV18 and TRBJ2-7, is NAGVMQNPRHLVRRRGQEARLRCSPMKGHSHVYWYRQLPEEGLKFMVYLQKENIIDESGMPKERFSAEFPKEGPSILRIQQVVRGDSAAYFCASSPTSGQSSYEQYFGPGTRLTVT.

This clone was counted between two and nine times. The CDR3 protein is CALVPWGGGNEQFF. The CDR3 nucleotides read TGTGCCCTTGTCCCATGGGGTGGGGGCAATGAGCAGTTCTTC. The chain employs TRBV6-1 and TRBJ2-1; D may be TRBD1 or TRBD2 (5 bases each). The germline V gene has CDR1 MNHNS and CDR2 SASEGT. The CDR3 covers 14 residues. V lost 11 bases, J lost 6 bases, and 20 bases lay in between.

This clone appeared once. The chain employs TRBV30 and TRBJ2-7; unclear D gene. Germline lookup yields CDR1 GTSNPN and CDR2 SVGIG (reference sequence). The CDR3 covers 11 residues. V dropped 0 bases and J dropped 7 bases, with 7 bases sitting between them. CDR3 sequence: CAWSVGWEQYF. The CDR3 nucleotides read TGTGCCTGGAGTGTTGGCTGGGAGCAGTACTTC. Combining the CDR3 with reference TRBV30 and TRBJ2-7 gives the whole variable domain SQTIHQWPATLVQPVGSPLSLECTVEGTSNPNLYWYRQAAGRGLQLLFYSVGIGQISSEVPQNLSASRPQDRQFILSSKKLLLSDSGFYLCAWSVGWEQYFGPGTRLTVT.

This clone was detected a few times. The rearrangement joins TRBV6-6 to TRBJ1-5, with 8 nucleotides matching TRBD1. The ends lost 8 bases at V and 2 bases at J; junction bases unmatched: 2. Germline CDR1 and CDR2: MNHNY and SVGAGI (reference sequence). The CDR3 sequence is 13 residues long. The CDR3 loop is CASLQGGNQPQHF. CDR3 DNA sequence: TGTGCCAGCCTACAGGGGGGCAATCAGCCCCAGCATTTT.

This clone was counted a single time. The rearrangement uses TRBV30 and TRBJ2-2, with D unclear. This CDR3 has 13 amino acids. Germline CDR1 GTSNPN, CDR2 SVGIG (reference sequence). V was trimmed by 3 bases and J by 6 bases, leaving 11 bases between them. CDR3 in amino acids: CAWRGFFSGELFF. The DNA for the CDR3 is TGTGCCTGGAGGGGGTTTTTTTCCGGGGAGCTGTTTTTT.